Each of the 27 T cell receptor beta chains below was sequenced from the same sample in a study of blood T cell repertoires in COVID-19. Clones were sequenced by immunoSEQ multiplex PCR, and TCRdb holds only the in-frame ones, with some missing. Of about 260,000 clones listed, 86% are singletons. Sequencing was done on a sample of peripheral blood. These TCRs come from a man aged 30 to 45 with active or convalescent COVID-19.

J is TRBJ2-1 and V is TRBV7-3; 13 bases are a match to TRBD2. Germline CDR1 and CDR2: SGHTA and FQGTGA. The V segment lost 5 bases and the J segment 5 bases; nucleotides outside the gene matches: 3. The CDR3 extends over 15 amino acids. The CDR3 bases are TGTGCCAGCAGCGCACTAGCGGGGGGGCACAATGAGCAGTTCTTC. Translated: CASSALAGGHNEQFF.

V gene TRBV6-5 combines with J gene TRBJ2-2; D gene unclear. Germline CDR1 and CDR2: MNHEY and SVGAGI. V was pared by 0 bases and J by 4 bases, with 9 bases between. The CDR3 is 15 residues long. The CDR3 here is CASSYSQQSTGELFF. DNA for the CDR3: TGTGCCAGCAGTTACTCGCAACAAAGCACCGGGGAGCTGTTTTTT.

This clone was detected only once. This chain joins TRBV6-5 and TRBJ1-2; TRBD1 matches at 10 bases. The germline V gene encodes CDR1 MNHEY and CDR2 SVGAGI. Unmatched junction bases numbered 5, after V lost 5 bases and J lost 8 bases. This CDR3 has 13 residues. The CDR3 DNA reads TGTGCCAGCAGTCGCGGGACAGGGGAAGGCTACACCTTC. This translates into CASSRGTGEGYTF.

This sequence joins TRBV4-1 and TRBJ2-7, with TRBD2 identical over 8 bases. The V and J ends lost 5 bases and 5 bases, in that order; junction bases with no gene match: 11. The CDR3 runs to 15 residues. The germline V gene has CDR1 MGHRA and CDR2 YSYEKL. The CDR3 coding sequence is TGCGCCAGCAGCTCGGGGACTAGTTCGCCCCACGAGCAGTACTTC. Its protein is CASSSGTSSPHEQYF.

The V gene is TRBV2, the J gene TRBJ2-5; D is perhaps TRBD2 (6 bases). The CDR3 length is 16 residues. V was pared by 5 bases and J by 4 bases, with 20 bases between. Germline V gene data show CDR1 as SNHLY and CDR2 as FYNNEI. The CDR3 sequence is CASSIQRVKTGETQYF. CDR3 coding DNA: TGTGCCAGCAGTATCCAGCGGGTCAAAACGGGAGAGACCCAGTACTTC.

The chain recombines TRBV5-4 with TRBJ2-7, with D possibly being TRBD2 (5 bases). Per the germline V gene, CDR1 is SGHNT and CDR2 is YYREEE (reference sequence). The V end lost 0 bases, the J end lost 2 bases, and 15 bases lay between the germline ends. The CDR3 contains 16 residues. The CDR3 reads CASSLAPGSLAYEQYF. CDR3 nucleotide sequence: TGTGCCAGCAGCTTGGCCCCGGGGTCCCTGGCCTACGAGCAGTACTTC.

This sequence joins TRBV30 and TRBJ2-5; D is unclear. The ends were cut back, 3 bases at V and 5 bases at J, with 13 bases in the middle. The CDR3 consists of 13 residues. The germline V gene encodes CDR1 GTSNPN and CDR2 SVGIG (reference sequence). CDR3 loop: CAWSPGSPETQYF. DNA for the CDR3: TGTGCCTGGAGCCCCGGTTCTCCGGAGACCCAGTACTTC.

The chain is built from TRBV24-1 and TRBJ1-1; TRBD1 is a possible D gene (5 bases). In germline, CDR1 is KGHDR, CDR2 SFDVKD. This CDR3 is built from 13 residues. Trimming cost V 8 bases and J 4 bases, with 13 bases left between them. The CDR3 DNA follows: TGTGCCACCATTTTTTTCAGGGCCACTGAAGCTTTCTTT. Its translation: CATIFFRATEAFF.

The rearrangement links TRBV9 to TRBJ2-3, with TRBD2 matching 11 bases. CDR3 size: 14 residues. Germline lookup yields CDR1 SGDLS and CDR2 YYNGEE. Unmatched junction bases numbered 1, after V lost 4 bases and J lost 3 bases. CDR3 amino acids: CASSLAGGTDTQYF. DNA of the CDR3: TGTGCCAGCAGCCTAGCGGGGGGTACAGATACGCAGTATTTT.

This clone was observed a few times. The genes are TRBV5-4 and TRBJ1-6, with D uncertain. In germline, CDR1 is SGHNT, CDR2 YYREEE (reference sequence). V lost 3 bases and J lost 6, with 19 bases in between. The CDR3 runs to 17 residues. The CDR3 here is CASSSTRGGSLNSPLHF. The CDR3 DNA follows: TGTGCCAGCAGCTCCACCCGGGGTGGTTCTCTTAATTCACCCCTCCACTTT.

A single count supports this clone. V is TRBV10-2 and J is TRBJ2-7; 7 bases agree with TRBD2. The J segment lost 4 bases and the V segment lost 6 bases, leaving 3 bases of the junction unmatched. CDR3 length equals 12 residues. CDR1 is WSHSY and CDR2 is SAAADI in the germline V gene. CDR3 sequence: CASRTSQYEQYF. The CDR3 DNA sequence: TGCGCCAGCAGGACTAGCCAGTACGAGCAGTACTTC.

CDR3 nucleotides: TGTGCCAGTAGTATAGTTTCCGGACAGGGCTACAATGAGCAGTTCTTC. Its protein is CASSIVSGQGYNEQFF. The J gene is TRBJ2-1, the V gene TRBV19; 8 bases fit TRBD1. Looked up from germline, CDR1 is LNHDA and CDR2 is SQIVND (reference sequence). The junction had 5 bases not matched to a gene; V was cut back by 1 base and J by 3 bases. This CDR3 spans 16 amino acids.

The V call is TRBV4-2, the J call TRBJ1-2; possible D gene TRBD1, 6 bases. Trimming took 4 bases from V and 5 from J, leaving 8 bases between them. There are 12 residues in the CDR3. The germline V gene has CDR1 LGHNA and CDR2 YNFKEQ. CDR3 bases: TGTGCCAGCAGCCCCGACAGGTATGGCTACACCTTC. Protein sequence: CASSPDRYGYTF.

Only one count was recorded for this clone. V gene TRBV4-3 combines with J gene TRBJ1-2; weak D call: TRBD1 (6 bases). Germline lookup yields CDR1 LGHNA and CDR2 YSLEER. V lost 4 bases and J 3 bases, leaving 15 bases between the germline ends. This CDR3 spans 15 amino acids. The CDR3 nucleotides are TGCGCCAGCAGCCCTCTGCTTTCAGGGGACTATGGCTACACCTTC. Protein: CASSPLLSGDYGYTF.

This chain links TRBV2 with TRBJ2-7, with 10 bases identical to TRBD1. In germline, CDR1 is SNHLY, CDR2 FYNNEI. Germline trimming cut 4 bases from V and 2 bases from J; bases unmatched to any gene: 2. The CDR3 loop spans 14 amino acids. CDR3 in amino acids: CASSGDRGTYEQYF. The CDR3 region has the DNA TGTGCCAGCAGTGGGGACAGGGGTACCTACGAGCAGTACTTC.

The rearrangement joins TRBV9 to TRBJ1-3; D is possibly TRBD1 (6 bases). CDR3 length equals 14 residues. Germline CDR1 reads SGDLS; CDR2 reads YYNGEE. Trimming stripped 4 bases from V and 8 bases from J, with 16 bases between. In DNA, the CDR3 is TGTGCCAGCAGCCGATCGCAGACAGGCGACACCATATATTTT. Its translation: CASSRSQTGDTIYF.

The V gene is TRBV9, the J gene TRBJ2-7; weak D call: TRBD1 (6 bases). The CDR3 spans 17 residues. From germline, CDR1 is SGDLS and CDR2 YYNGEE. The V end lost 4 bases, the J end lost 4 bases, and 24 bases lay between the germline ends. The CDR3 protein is CASSPRQVLDLTYEQYF. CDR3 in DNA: TGTGCCAGCAGCCCCCGACAGGTTCTGGACCTGACGTACGAGCAGTACTTC. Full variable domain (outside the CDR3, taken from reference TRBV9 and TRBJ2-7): DSGVTQTPKHLITATGQRVTLRCSPRSGDLSVYWYQQSLDQGLQFLIQYYNGEERAKGNILERFSAQQFPDLHSELNLSSLELGDSALYFCASSPRQVLDLTYEQYFGPGTRLTVT.

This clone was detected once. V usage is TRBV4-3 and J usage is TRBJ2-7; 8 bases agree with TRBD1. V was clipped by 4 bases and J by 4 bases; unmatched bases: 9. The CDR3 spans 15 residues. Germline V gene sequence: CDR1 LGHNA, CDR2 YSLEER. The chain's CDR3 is CASSPGTGGYYEQYF. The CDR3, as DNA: TGCGCCAGCAGCCCCGGGACAGGAGGTTATTACGAGCAGTACTTC.

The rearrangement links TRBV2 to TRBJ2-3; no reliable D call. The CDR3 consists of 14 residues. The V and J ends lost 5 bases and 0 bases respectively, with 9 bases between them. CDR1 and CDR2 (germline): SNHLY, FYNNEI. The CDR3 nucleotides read TGTGCCAGCAGTCTGACAAGAAGCACAGATACGCAGTATTTT. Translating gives CASSLTRSTDTQYF.

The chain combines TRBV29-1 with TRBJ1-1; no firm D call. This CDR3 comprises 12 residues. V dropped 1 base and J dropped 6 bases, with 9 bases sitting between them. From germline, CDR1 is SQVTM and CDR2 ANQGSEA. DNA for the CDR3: TGCAGCGTTGAAGGCGGGCTATCTGAAGCTTTCTTT. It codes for CSVEGGLSEAFF.

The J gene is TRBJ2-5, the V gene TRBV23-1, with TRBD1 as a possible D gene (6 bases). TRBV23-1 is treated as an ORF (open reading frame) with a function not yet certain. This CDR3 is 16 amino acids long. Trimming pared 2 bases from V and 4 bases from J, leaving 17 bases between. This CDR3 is CASSQAGPGEGETQYF. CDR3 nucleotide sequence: TGCGCCAGCAGTCAAGCAGGGCCAGGGGAAGGAGAGACCCAGTACTTC.

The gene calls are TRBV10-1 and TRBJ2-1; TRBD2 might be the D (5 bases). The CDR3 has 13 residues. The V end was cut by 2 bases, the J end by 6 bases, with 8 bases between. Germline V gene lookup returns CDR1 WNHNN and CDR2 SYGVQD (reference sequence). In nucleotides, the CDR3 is TGCGCCAGCAGTGAGCGAGGAGGCAATGAGCAGTTCTTC. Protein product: CASSERGGNEQFF.

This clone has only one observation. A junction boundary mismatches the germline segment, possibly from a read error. CDR3 loop: CASSPLAGGPFSF. In DNA, the CDR3 is TGTGCCAGCAGCCCCTTAGCGGGGGGGCCATTTTCCTTC. The J gene is TRBJ2-4, the V gene TRBV12-3 or TRBV12-4; 11 bases line up with TRBD2. The CDR3 is 13 residues long.

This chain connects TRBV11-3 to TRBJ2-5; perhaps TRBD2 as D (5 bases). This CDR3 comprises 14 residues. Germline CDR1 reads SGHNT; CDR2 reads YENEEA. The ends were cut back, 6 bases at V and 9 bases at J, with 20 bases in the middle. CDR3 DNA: TGTGCCAGCAGTTCAGGAGGAGCCGGTTCGTCCCAGTACTTC. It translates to CASSSGGAGSSQYF.

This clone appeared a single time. CDR3 in DNA: TGTGCCAGTAGTATAGCTGCCAAAAACATTCAGTACTTC. Amino acid sequence: CASSIAAKNIQYF. The chain has TRBV19 and TRBJ2-4; D is unresolved. The ends were cut back, 1 base at V and 1 base at J, with 2 bases in the middle. Germline assignment: CDR1 LNHDA and CDR2 SQIVND (reference sequence). The CDR3 runs to 13 residues.

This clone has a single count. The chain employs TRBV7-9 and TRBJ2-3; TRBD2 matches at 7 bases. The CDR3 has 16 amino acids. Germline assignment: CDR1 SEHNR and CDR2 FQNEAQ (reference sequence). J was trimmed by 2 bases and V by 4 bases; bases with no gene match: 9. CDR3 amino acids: CASSSLRLAATDTQYF. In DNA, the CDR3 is TGTGCCAGCAGCTCATTGCGGCTAGCGGCCACAGATACGCAGTATTTT. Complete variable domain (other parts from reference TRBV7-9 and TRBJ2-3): DTGVSQNPRHKITKRGQNVTFRCDPISEHNRLYWYRQTLGQGPEFLTYFQNEAQLEKSRLLSDRFSAERPKGSFSTLEIQRTEQGDSAMYLCASSSLRLAATDTQYFGPGTRLTVL.

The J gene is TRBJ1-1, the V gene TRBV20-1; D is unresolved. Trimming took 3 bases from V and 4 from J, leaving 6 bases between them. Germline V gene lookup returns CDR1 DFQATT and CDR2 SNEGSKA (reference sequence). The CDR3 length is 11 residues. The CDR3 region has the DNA TGCAGTGCTAGCCTGTCCACTGAAGCTTTCTTT. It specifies CSASLSTEAFF.